The 24 T cell receptor beta chains below all came from one sample that was sequenced in a study of blood T cell repertoires in COVID-19. Libraries were prepared by immunoSEQ multiplex PCR; TCRdb keeps only in-frame clonotypes and omits some of them. The table includes 30,000 to 40,000 clones, about 84% detected once. The specimen was peripheral blood. The receptors were gathered from a man between 65 and 85 years old with COVID-19, enrolled during active disease.

V usage is TRBV27 and J usage is TRBJ2-1; TRBD2 agrees at 7 bases. CDR1 MNHEY and CDR2 SMNVEV come from the germline V gene (reference sequence). Trimming removed 6 bases from V and 7 bases from J; junction bases left unmatched: 18. The CDR3 covers 17 residues. CDR3 residues: CASSSWVGGRTGNEQFF. The CDR3 coding sequence is TGTGCCAGCAGCTCATGGGTGGGCGGGAGAACGGGGAATGAGCAGTTCTTC.

The chain combines TRBV5-4 with TRBJ1-2; D is unresolved. V was pared by 0 bases and J by 0 bases, with 9 bases between. In germline, CDR1 is SGHNT, CDR2 YYREEE (reference sequence). The CDR3 has 15 amino acids. This CDR3 is CASSLAHSANYGYTF. In nucleotides, the CDR3 is TGTGCCAGCAGCTTGGCCCACAGTGCTAACTATGGCTACACCTTC.

This rearrangement joins TRBV7-2 to TRBJ1-2; 7 nucleotides line up with TRBD1. In germline, CDR1 is SGHTA, CDR2 FQGNSA. V was clipped by 4 bases and J by 4 bases; unmatched bases: 6. This CDR3 comprises 14 residues. The CDR3 region has the DNA TGTGCCAGCAGCTCGACGACAGGGACCTATGGCTACACCTTC. Translated: CASSSTTGTYGYTF.

Only one count was recorded for this clone. The V call is TRBV28, the J call TRBJ1-3, with a possible D match to TRBD1 (5 bases). The CDR3 contains 11 residues. Germline CDR1 is MDHEN and CDR2 is SYDVKM. Trimming cost V 6 bases and J 10 bases, with 10 bases left between them. CDR3 bases: TGTGCCAGCAGACTCCAGGGTACCATATATTTT. It codes for CASRLQGTIYF.

The chain uses TRBV7-6 and TRBJ2-1; weak D call: TRBD2 (7 bases). V was trimmed by 5 bases and J by 7 bases, leaving 18 bases between them. CDR1 and CDR2 (germline): SGHVS, FNYEAQ. The CDR3 covers 15 residues. The CDR3 reads CASSPGVEAGNEQFF. The CDR3 nucleotides are TGTGCCAGCAGCCCAGGGGTCGAAGCGGGGAATGAGCAGTTCTTC.

This clone came up a few times. The chain is built from TRBV5-4 and TRBJ2-1, with TRBD1 as a possible D gene (6 bases). Looked up from germline, CDR1 is SGHNT and CDR2 is YYREEE (reference sequence). V was pared by 4 bases and J by 6 bases, with 14 bases between. The length of the CDR3 is 14 residues. As DNA, the CDR3 is TGTGCCAGCAGCCACCGCCTAGGGGGCAATGAGCAGTTCTTC. This sequence encodes CASSHRLGGNEQFF.

This chain joins TRBV30 and TRBJ2-1, with a tentative D call TRBD2 (6 bases). The CDR3 consists of 12 residues. V was clipped by 2 bases and J by 10 bases, with 12 bases between them. Germline values: CDR1 GTSNPN, CDR2 SVGIG (reference sequence). CDR3 loop: CAWSPGGWEQFF. The CDR3 DNA reads TGTGCCTGGAGTCCTGGGGGGTGGGAGCAGTTCTTC.

This chain uses TRBV5-1 with TRBJ2-7, with a tentative D call TRBD1 (5 bases). The V gene lost 0 bases and the J gene lost 1 base, with 5 bases spanning the gap. The CDR3 loop spans 13 amino acids. Germline-derived CDR1 and CDR2 are SGHRS and YFSETQ. The CDR3 loop reads CASSLDRSYEQYF. Written as DNA, the CDR3 is TGCGCCAGCAGCTTGGACAGGTCCTACGAGCAGTACTTC.

The sample holds a few counts of this clone. The chain joins TRBV7-2 to TRBJ1-2; D call uncertain. From germline, CDR1 is SGHTA and CDR2 FQGNSA. The CDR3 is 14 residues long. V shed 7 bases and J shed 3 bases, with 15 bases lying between them. As DNA, the CDR3 is TGTGCCAGCACCGAGGGCCAGAGCTACTATGGCTACACCTTC. It encodes CASTEGQSYYGYTF. Drawing the rest from reference TRBV7-2 and TRBJ1-2, the complete variable domain is GAGVSQSPSNKVTEKGKDVELRCDPISGHTALYWYRQSLGQGLEFLIYFQGNSAPDKSGLPSDRFSAERTGGSVSTLTIQRTQQEDSAVYLCASTEGQSYYGYTFGSGTRLTVV.

CDR3 nucleotide sequence: TGTGCCAGCAGCTCAGGTCCAACCATCTACGAGCAGTACTTC. Encoded protein: CASSSGPTIYEQYF. The gene calls are TRBV7-2 and TRBJ2-7; no clear D gene. Germline V gene data show CDR1 as SGHTA and CDR2 as FQGNSA. Trimming cost V 4 bases and J 3 bases, with 13 bases left between them. This CDR3 contains 14 residues.

The chain is built from TRBV27 and TRBJ2-1; 15 bases match TRBD2. The germline CDR1 and CDR2 sequences are MNHEY and SMNVEV (reference sequence). The CDR3 has 14 residues. Trimming took 7 bases from V and 6 from J; bases not matched to a gene: 1. The chain's CDR3 is CASTGLAGGNEQFF. DNA for the CDR3: TGTGCCAGCACGGGACTAGCGGGAGGCAATGAGCAGTTCTTC.

This chain uses TRBV20-1 with TRBJ1-5, with 8 bases matching TRBD1. Germline CDR1 reads DFQATT; CDR2 reads SNEGSKA (reference sequence). The CDR3 spans 17 residues. V lost 3 bases and J lost 0; bases outside the gene matches: 10. The CDR3 DNA sequence: TGCAGTGCTAGTATCGGACAGGGCCGCGATAGCAATCAGCCCCAGCATTTT. Its protein is CSASIGQGRDSNQPQHF.

This clone was recorded only once. The chain links TRBV28 to TRBJ1-2, with D possibly TRBD1 on 6 matching bases. Trimming took off 2 bases at V and 8 bases at J, with 18 bases between the two ends. The CDR3 has 15 amino acids. Germline assignment: CDR1 MDHEN and CDR2 SYDVKM. The CDR3 loop reads CASSLITGSIRGYTF. In DNA, the CDR3 is TGTGCCAGCAGTTTAATAACAGGGTCGATCCGGGGCTACACCTTC.

This rearrangement joins TRBV4-3 to TRBJ2-7, with D tentatively TRBD1 (6 bases). The CDR3 runs 16 residues. V was cut by 0 bases and J by 4 bases, with 16 bases left in between. Germline V CDR1 and CDR2: LGHNA, YSLEER. CDR3 protein: CASSQDGLEGDYEQYF. The DNA of the CDR3 is TGCGCCAGCAGCCAAGATGGGCTAGAGGGGGATTACGAGCAGTACTTC.

J is TRBJ1-6 and V is TRBV28; tentative D call: TRBD1 (6 bases). Looked up from germline, CDR1 is MDHEN and CDR2 is SYDVKM. Trimming took 4 bases from V and 9 from J, leaving 16 bases between them. There are 15 residues in the CDR3. The CDR3 protein is CASSWGFRGGSPLHF. The CDR3 DNA is TGTGCCAGCAGTTGGGGTTTCAGGGGTGGTTCACCCCTCCACTTT.

This CDR3 is CASSRGQRNTEAFF. The CDR3 DNA sequence: TGCGCCAGCAGCCGAGGACAGCGGAACACTGAAGCTTTCTTT. The chain links TRBV4-1 to TRBJ1-1; TRBD1 is a possible D gene (6 bases). V gave up 4 bases and J gave up 1 base, with 10 bases separating them. This CDR3 has 14 amino acids. Germline CDR1 MGHRA, CDR2 YSYEKL.

The V call is TRBV19, the J call TRBJ2-3, with 8 bases fitting TRBD1. The germline CDR1 and CDR2 sequences are LNHDA and SQIVND (reference sequence). Unmatched junction bases numbered 12, after V lost 5 bases and J lost 5 bases. The CDR3 spans 16 residues. CDR3 amino acids: CASSFRTGRGVDTQYF. DNA for the CDR3: TGTGCCAGTAGTTTTCGGACAGGGAGAGGAGTAGATACGCAGTATTTT.

The CDR3 DNA reads as TGTGCCAGCAGTGAAGTCCAGACAATTAACTATGGCTACACCTTC. Protein: CASSEVQTINYGYTF. This sequence joins TRBV6-1 and TRBJ1-2; D gene unclear. CDR1 MNHNS and CDR2 SASEGT come from the germline V gene. CDR3 length: 15 residues. V lost 1 base to trimming and J lost 1 base, with 10 bases between them.

This chain joins TRBV3-1 (or the pseudogene TRBV3-2) and TRBJ2-5; 11 bases fit TRBD2. The V gene's germline CDR1 is LGHDT and CDR2 YNNKEL (reference sequence). V lost 1 base to trimming and J lost 5 bases; unmatched junction nucleotides: 3. The CDR3 totals 15 residues. The CDR3 DNA reads TGTGCCAGCAGCCAAGGACTAGCGGGGCGGGAGACCCAGTACTTC. It is translated as CASSQGLAGRETQYF.

The genes are TRBV5-6 and TRBJ2-2, with D maybe TRBD2 (5 bases). In germline, CDR1 is SGHDT, CDR2 YYEEEE. The V and J ends lost 4 bases and 7 bases respectively, with 8 bases between them. This CDR3 spans 12 amino acids. This CDR3 reads CASSEGVGELFF. CDR3 DNA sequence: TGTGCCAGCAGCGAGGGCGTCGGGGAGCTGTTTTTT.

The chain employs TRBV10-1 and TRBJ1-2; the D is unclear. V was clipped by 8 bases and J by 2 bases, with 6 bases between them. Looked up from germline, CDR1 is WNHNN and CDR2 is SYGVQD (reference sequence). This CDR3 is 11 amino acids long. CDR3 region: CASGQNYGYTF. The CDR3 DNA follows: TGCGCCAGCGGGCAGAACTATGGCTACACCTTC.

The CDR3 protein is CANGLNQETQYF. CDR3 sequence (DNA): TGTGCCAATGGGCTAAACCAAGAGACCCAGTACTTC. The chain joins TRBV5-4 to TRBJ2-5; D is uncertain. V lost 9 bases and J lost 0, with 9 bases in between. This CDR3 has 12 residues. CDR1 SGHNT and CDR2 YYREEE come from the germline V gene (reference sequence).

This rearrangement joins TRBV27 to TRBJ1-2; a possible D gene is TRBD1 (6 bases). The CDR3 sequence is 15 residues long. Germline CDR1 is MNHEY and CDR2 is SMNVEV (reference sequence). The V end lost 6 bases, the J end lost 4 bases, and 18 bases lay between the germline ends. CDR3 in DNA: TGTGCCAGCAGCCGAAACGGACAGCCATTCTATGGCTACACCTTC. Protein: CASSRNGQPFYGYTF.

The chain uses TRBV30 and TRBJ1-5; TRBD1 is a possible D gene (6 bases). CDR3 length: 15 residues. The V gene's germline CDR1 is GTSNPN and CDR2 SVGIG (reference sequence). V was cut by 2 bases and J by 1 base, with 12 bases left in between. CDR3 DNA: TGTGCCTGGAGTCCATTCGGACAGAGCAATCAGCCCCAGCATTTT. Protein product: CAWSPFGQSNQPQHF. Based on the CDR3 plus reference TRBV30 and TRBJ1-5, the full variable domain is SQTIHQWPATLVQPVGSPLSLECTVEGTSNPNLYWYRQAAGRGLQLLFYSVGIGQISSEVPQNLSASRPQDRQFILSSKKLLLSDSGFYLCAWSPFGQSNQPQHFGDGTRLSIL.